This is a list of T cell receptor beta chains from one sample in a study of OX40 agonist ivuxolimab in advanced cancers. TCRdb's copy holds only in-frame clones and misses some; the assay was immunoSEQ multiplex PCR. The sample holds 21,000 or so clones, about 79% seen once. The sample in question was CD4+ or CD8+ T cells sorted from blood, obtained in a trial of the OX40 agonist ivuxolimab. The source of these receptors is an adult with an advanced solid tumor such as melanoma, head and neck, liver or kidney cancer. CDR3s include the opening cysteine and the closing phenylalanine or tryptophan. Each record gives: D gene, clone size, J gene, V gene, CDR3 protein, CDR3 DNA. The D gene is left open where the match is weak. Clone size is stated in some rows and not others, as once, few, many or a class when expanded.

d_gene: -
abundance: -
j_gene: TRBJ2-1
v_gene: TRBV15
CDR3aa: CATSSGLGSSYNEQFF
CDR3nt: TGTGCCACCAGCAGCGGGCTGGGTAGCTCCTACAATGAGCAGTTCTTC

d_gene: TRBD2
abundance: -
j_gene: TRBJ2-7
v_gene: TRBV2
CDR3aa: CASKGTSGYEQYF
CDR3nt: TGTGCCAGCAAAGGGACTAGCGGCTACGAGCAGTACTTC

d_gene: TRBD1
abundance: -
j_gene: TRBJ1-2
v_gene: TRBV5-1
CDR3aa: CASSSKKTGGNDYGYTF
CDR3nt: TGCGCCAGCAGCTCCAAAAAGACAGGGGGCAACGACTATGGCTACACCTTC

d_gene: -
abundance: -
j_gene: TRBJ2-3
v_gene: TRBV5-1
CDR3aa: CASRHNREVTQYF
CDR3nt: TGCGCCAGCAGACATAACAGGGAGGTCACGCAGTATTTT

d_gene: -
abundance: -
j_gene: TRBJ2-1
v_gene: TRBV28
CDR3aa: CASSLVVGRASEQFF
CDR3nt: TGTGCCAGCAGTTTGGTGGTGGGTAGGGCTAGTGAGCAGTTCTTC

d_gene: -
abundance: -
j_gene: TRBJ1-1
v_gene: TRBV19
CDR3aa: CASTPGTSNTEAFF
CDR3nt: TGTGCCAGCACCCCCGGGACATCGAACACTGAAGCTTTCTTT

d_gene: -
abundance: -
j_gene: TRBJ2-3
v_gene: TRBV11-1
CDR3aa: CASSQDTNTDTQYF
CDR3nt: TGTGCCAGCAGCCAGGACACAAACACAGATACGCAGTATTTT

d_gene: -
abundance: once
j_gene: TRBJ2-1
v_gene: TRBV19
CDR3aa: CASRGTYNEQFF
CDR3nt: TGTGCCAGTAGAGGCACCTACAATGAGCAGTTCTTC

d_gene: -
abundance: medium-sized
j_gene: TRBJ1-1
v_gene: TRBV19
CDR3aa: CASSSSLNTEAFF
CDR3nt: TGTGCCAGTAGTTCCTCTTTGAACACTGAAGCTTTCTTT

d_gene: -
abundance: -
j_gene: TRBJ2-1
v_gene: TRBV9
CDR3aa: CASSVGHKPGGEQFF
CDR3nt: TGTGCCAGCAGCGTAGGGCACAAACCCGGGGGTGAGCAGTTCTTC

d_gene: -
abundance: few
j_gene: TRBJ2-5
v_gene: TRBV7-8
CDR3aa: CASSPGTRVETQYF
CDR3nt: TGTGCCAGCAGCCCCGGGACCCGCGTAGAGACCCAGTACTTC

d_gene: -
abundance: -
j_gene: TRBJ2-7
v_gene: TRBV7-8
CDR3aa: CASSPRPGSNYEQYF
CDR3nt: TGTGCCAGCAGCCCCCGCCCTGGCAGCAACTACGAGCAGTACTTC

d_gene: -
abundance: -
j_gene: TRBJ2-6
v_gene: TRBV5-6
CDR3aa: CASSLFGFKSGANVLTF
CDR3nt: TGTGCCAGCAGCTTGTTCGGATTCAAATCTGGGGCCAACGTCCTGACTTTC

d_gene: TRBD2
abundance: -
j_gene: TRBJ2-3
v_gene: TRBV6-1
CDR3aa: CASSGRRTGGFTDTQYF
CDR3nt: TGTGCCAGCAGTGGTCGTCGAACGGGAGGCTTCACAGATACGCAGTATTTT

d_gene: -
abundance: -
j_gene: TRBJ2-6
v_gene: TRBV7-7
CDR3aa: CASSNDLVPQSRANVLTF
CDR3nt: TGTGCCAGCAGCAACGACTTAGTGCCACAAAGTCGGGCCAACGTCCTGACTTTC

d_gene: -
abundance: -
j_gene: TRBJ2-1
v_gene: TRBV30
CDR3aa: CAWSHGDEQFF
CDR3nt: TGTGCCTGGAGTCATGGCGATGAGCAGTTCTTC

d_gene: -
abundance: -
j_gene: TRBJ1-4
v_gene: TRBV14
CDR3aa: CASSQGEGEDEKLFF
CDR3nt: TGTGCCAGCAGCCAAGGGGAGGGTGAGGATGAAAAACTGTTTTTT

d_gene: TRBD1
abundance: -
j_gene: TRBJ1-1
v_gene: TRBV10-2
CDR3aa: CASSDVGTGTTEAFF
CDR3nt: TGCGCCAGCAGTGACGTCGGGACAGGGACCACTGAAGCTTTCTTT

d_gene: -
abundance: -
j_gene: TRBJ2-7
v_gene: TRBV7-2
CDR3aa: CASSFSYEQYF
CDR3nt: TGTGCCAGCAGCTTCTCCTACGAGCAGTACTTC

d_gene: TRBD2
abundance: once
j_gene: TRBJ2-7
v_gene: TRBV10-2
CDR3aa: CASSERLAGTYEQYF
CDR3nt: TGCGCCAGCAGTGAGAGACTAGCGGGGACCTACGAGCAGTACTTC

d_gene: -
abundance: once
j_gene: TRBJ2-2
v_gene: TRBV10-3
CDR3aa: CAISESRAGELFF
CDR3nt: TGTGCCATCAGTGAGTCTAGGGCCGGGGAGCTGTTTTTT

d_gene: TRBD1
abundance: -
j_gene: TRBJ2-7
v_gene: TRBV30
CDR3aa: CAWATGTGRYEQYF
CDR3nt: TGTGCCTGGGCTACCGGGACAGGGAGGTACGAGCAGTACTTC

d_gene: -
abundance: -
j_gene: TRBJ2-2
v_gene: TRBV18
CDR3aa: CASSRVRPFLTGELFF
CDR3nt: TGTGCCAGCTCCCGGGTCAGACCCTTTCTCACCGGGGAGCTGTTTTTT

d_gene: -
abundance: -
j_gene: TRBJ1-1
v_gene: TRBV7-9
CDR3aa: CASSLVAGNEAFF
CDR3nt: TGTGCCAGCAGCTTAGTTGCGGGGAATGAAGCTTTCTTT

d_gene: -
abundance: -
j_gene: TRBJ2-1
v_gene: TRBV4-1
CDR3aa: CASSPLLSHEQFF
CDR3nt: TGCGCCAGCAGCCCTCTCCTGAGCCATGAGCAGTTCTTC

d_gene: -
abundance: -
j_gene: TRBJ1-3
v_gene: TRBV2
CDR3aa: CASSELGDGNTIYF
CDR3nt: TGTGCCAGCAGTGAATTAGGGGATGGAAACACCATATATTTT

d_gene: -
abundance: -
j_gene: TRBJ1-2
v_gene: TRBV7-9
CDR3aa: CASSSSAPEALYGYTF
CDR3nt: TGTGCCAGCAGTTCATCGGCCCCGGAAGCCCTATATGGCTACACCTTC

d_gene: TRBD2
abundance: -
j_gene: TRBJ2-5
v_gene: TRBV11-3
CDR3aa: CASSLEATSGIAQYF
CDR3nt: TGTGCCAGCAGCTTAGAAGCGACTAGCGGGATTGCCCAGTACTTC

d_gene: -
abundance: -
j_gene: TRBJ2-1
v_gene: TRBV20-1
CDR3aa: CSARSYNEQFF
CDR3nt: TGCAGTGCGAGGTCATACAATGAGCAGTTCTTC

d_gene: TRBD2
abundance: -
j_gene: TRBJ2-7
v_gene: TRBV9
CDR3aa: CASVPEGAMGLAGEYEQYF
CDR3nt: TGTGCTTCGGTACCAGAGGGGGCTATGGGACTAGCGGGAGAATACGAGCAGTACTTC

d_gene: TRBD2
abundance: -
j_gene: TRBJ2-3
v_gene: TRBV7-3
CDR3aa: CASSFNPGLAGVSGTDTQYF
CDR3nt: TGTGCCAGCAGCTTCAACCCGGGACTAGCGGGAGTGTCTGGCACAGATACGCAGTATTTT

d_gene: -
abundance: -
j_gene: TRBJ2-1
v_gene: TRBV7-2
CDR3aa: CASSQVLNEQFF
CDR3nt: TGCGCCAGCAGCCAAGTTCTCAATGAGCAGTTCTTC

d_gene: -
abundance: -
j_gene: TRBJ2-3
v_gene: TRBV4-1
CDR3aa: CASSQLPGDTQYF
CDR3nt: TGCGCCAGCAGCCAATTACCTGGGGATACGCAGTATTTT

d_gene: -
abundance: -
j_gene: TRBJ2-3
v_gene: TRBV5-6
CDR3aa: CASSFGMGLRTDTQYF
CDR3nt: TGTGCCAGCAGCTTTGGTATGGGGCTCCGCACAGATACGCAGTATTTT

d_gene: TRBD1
abundance: -
j_gene: TRBJ2-7
v_gene: TRBV7-8
CDR3aa: CASSLAGTGGGHEQYF
CDR3nt: TGTGCCAGCAGCTTAGCCGGGACAGGGGGTGGGCACGAGCAGTACTTC

d_gene: -
abundance: once
j_gene: TRBJ2-3
v_gene: TRBV7-3
CDR3aa: CASSLSGGGDTQYF
CDR3nt: TGTGCCAGCAGCTTATCCGGCGGTGGAGATACGCAGTATTTT

d_gene: -
abundance: -
j_gene: TRBJ1-3
v_gene: TRBV19
CDR3aa: CASSIANPTLSSGNTIYF
CDR3nt: TGTGCCAGTAGTATAGCCAACCCGACACTTTCCTCTGGAAACACCATATATTTT

d_gene: -
abundance: -
j_gene: TRBJ2-7
v_gene: TRBV6-5
CDR3aa: CASSYGTPPYEQYF
CDR3nt: TGTGCCAGCAGTTACGGCACGCCCCCCTACGAGCAGTACTTC

d_gene: -
abundance: once
j_gene: TRBJ2-1
v_gene: TRBV27
CDR3aa: CASKSPLGNEQFF
CDR3nt: TGTGCCAGCAAGTCCCCCCTAGGCAATGAGCAGTTCTTC

d_gene: TRBD1
abundance: -
j_gene: TRBJ2-7
v_gene: TRBV11-2
CDR3aa: CASSYTGGGVVQYF
CDR3nt: TGTGCCAGCAGCTATACAGGGGGCGGGGTGGTGCAGTACTTC

d_gene: -
abundance: -
j_gene: TRBJ1-2
v_gene: TRBV12-5
CDR3aa: CASGLGQYGYTF
CDR3nt: TGTGCTAGTGGTTTGGGACAGTATGGCTACACCTTC

d_gene: TRBD1
abundance: -
j_gene: TRBJ1-1
v_gene: TRBV27
CDR3aa: CASSFTQQGARAFF
CDR3nt: TGTGCCAGCAGTTTCACCCAACAGGGGGCTAGAGCTTTCTTT

d_gene: -
abundance: -
j_gene: TRBJ2-1
v_gene: TRBV5-1
CDR3aa: CASSLSGIRFNEQFF
CDR3nt: TGCGCCAGCAGCTTATCAGGAATTCGGTTCAATGAGCAGTTCTTC

d_gene: -
abundance: -
j_gene: TRBJ1-1
v_gene: TRBV27
CDR3aa: CASSKLPGREATEAFF
CDR3nt: TGTGCCAGCAGTAAACTTCCGGGACGGGAGGCCACTGAAGCTTTCTTT

d_gene: -
abundance: few
j_gene: TRBJ2-2
v_gene: TRBV29-1
CDR3aa: CSVEDGWPGELFF
CDR3nt: TGCAGCGTTGAAGATGGTTGGCCCGGGGAGCTGTTTTTT

d_gene: -
abundance: medium-sized
j_gene: TRBJ2-3
v_gene: TRBV2
CDR3aa: CASSEKLAITDTQYF
CDR3nt: TGTGCCAGCAGTGAAAAGCTAGCAATCACAGATACGCAGTATTTT

d_gene: -
abundance: -
j_gene: TRBJ2-7
v_gene: TRBV29-1
CDR3aa: CSVLNGVGGSEQYF
CDR3nt: TGCAGCGTTCTGAACGGTGTGGGAGGCAGCGAGCAGTACTTC

d_gene: -
abundance: once
j_gene: TRBJ2-3
v_gene: TRBV5-1
CDR3aa: CASSLDGYPQYF
CDR3nt: TGCGCCAGCAGCTTGGACGGTTACCCGCAGTATTTT

d_gene: -
abundance: medium-sized
j_gene: TRBJ1-4
v_gene: TRBV5-1
CDR3aa: CASSLTGLNEKLFF
CDR3nt: TGCGCCAGCAGCTTGACTGGGCTTAATGAAAAACTGTTTTTT

d_gene: -
abundance: -
j_gene: TRBJ1-5
v_gene: TRBV7-9
CDR3aa: CASSPGSVNQPQHF
CDR3nt: TGTGCCAGCAGCCCAGGTAGTGTGAATCAGCCCCAGCATTTT

d_gene: -
abundance: -
j_gene: TRBJ2-7
v_gene: TRBV7-9
CDR3aa: CASSLTYEQYF
CDR3nt: TGTGCCAGCAGCTTAACCTACGAGCAGTACTTC

d_gene: TRBD2
abundance: once
j_gene: TRBJ2-5
v_gene: TRBV4-1
CDR3aa: CASSQAVAGGSQETQYF
CDR3nt: TGCGCCAGCAGCCAAGCCGTAGCGGGAGGATCCCAAGAGACCCAGTACTTC

d_gene: -
abundance: -
j_gene: TRBJ2-7
v_gene: TRBV25-1
CDR3aa: CASSDMETGSYEQYF
CDR3nt: TGTGCCAGCAGTGATATGGAGACAGGCTCCTACGAGCAGTACTTC